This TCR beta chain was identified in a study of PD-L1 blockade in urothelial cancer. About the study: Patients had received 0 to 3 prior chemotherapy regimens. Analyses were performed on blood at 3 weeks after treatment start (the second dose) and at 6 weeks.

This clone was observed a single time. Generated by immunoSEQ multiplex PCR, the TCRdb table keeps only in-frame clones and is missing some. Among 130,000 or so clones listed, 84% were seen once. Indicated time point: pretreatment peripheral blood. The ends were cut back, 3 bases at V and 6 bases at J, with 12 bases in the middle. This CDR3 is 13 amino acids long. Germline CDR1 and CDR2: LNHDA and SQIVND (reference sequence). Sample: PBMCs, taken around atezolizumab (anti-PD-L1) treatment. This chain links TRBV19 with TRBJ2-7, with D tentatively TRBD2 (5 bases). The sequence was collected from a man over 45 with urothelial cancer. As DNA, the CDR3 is TGTGCCAGTAGTATCGCCGGACTTTCCGAGCAGTACTTC. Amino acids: CASSIAGLSEQYF.